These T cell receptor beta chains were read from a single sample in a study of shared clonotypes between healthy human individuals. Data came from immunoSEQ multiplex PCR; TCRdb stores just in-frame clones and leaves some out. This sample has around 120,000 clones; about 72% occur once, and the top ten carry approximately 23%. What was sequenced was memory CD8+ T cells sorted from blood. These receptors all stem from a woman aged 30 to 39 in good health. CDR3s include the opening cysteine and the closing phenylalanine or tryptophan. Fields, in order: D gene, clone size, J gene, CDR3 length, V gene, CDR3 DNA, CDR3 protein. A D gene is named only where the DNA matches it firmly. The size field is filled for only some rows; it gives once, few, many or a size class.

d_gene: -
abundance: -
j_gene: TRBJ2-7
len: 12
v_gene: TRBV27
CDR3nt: TGTGCCAGCAGTTCAACGTACTACGAGCAGTACTTC
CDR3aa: CASSSTYYEQYF

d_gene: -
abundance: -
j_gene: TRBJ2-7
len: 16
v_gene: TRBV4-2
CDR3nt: TGTGCCAGCCAAACCTCAACAGGCTTAAACTCCTACGAGCAGTACTTC
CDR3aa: CASQTSTGLNSYEQYF

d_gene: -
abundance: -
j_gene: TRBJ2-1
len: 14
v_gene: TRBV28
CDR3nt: TGTGCCAGCAGTAGTAGCGTGTGGGGCAATGAGCAGTTCTTC
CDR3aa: CASSSSVWGNEQFF

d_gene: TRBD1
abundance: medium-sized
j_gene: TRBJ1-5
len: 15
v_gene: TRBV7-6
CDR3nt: TGTGCCAGCAGCTCGACAGGGTCAGGCAATCAGCCCCAGCATTTT
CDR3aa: CASSSTGSGNQPQHF

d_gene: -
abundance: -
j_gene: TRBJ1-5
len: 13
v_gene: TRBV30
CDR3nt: TGTGCCTGGAGCGCGGTAGGGCCTAGGCCCCAGCATTTT
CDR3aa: CAWSAVGPRPQHF

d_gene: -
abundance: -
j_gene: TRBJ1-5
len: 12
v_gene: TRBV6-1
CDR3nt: TGTGCCAGCATAGGGAGCAATCAGCCCCAGCATTTT
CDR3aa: CASIGSNQPQHF

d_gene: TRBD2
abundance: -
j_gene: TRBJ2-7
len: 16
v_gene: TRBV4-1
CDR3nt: TGCGCCAGCAGTCGTTCTCTAGCGGAGAGCTACTACGAGCAGTACTTC
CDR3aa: CASSRSLAESYYEQYF

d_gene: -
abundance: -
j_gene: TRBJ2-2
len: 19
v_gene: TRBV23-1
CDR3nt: TGCGCCAGCAGTCAAAACCCGAGCCACAGGACCGCGAACACCGGGGAGCTGTTTTTT
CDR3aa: CASSQNPSHRTANTGELFF

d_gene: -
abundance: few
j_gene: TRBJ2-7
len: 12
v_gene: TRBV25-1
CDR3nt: TGTGCCAGCAGTCGCAGGGTGAAGGAGCAGTACTTC
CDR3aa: CASSRRVKEQYF

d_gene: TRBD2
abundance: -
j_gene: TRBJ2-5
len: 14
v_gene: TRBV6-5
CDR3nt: TGTGCCAGCACCCCCCTAGCGGGAGACGAGACCCAGTACTTC
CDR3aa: CASTPLAGDETQYF

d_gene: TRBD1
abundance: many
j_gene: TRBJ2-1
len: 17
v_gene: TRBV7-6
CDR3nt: TGTGCCAGCAGCTTGCCCCGCGGCGGGACAGGGGGCTTTGAGCAGTTCTTC
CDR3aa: CASSLPRGGTGGFEQFF

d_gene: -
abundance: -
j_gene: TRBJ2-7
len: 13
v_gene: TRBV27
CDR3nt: TGTGCCAGCAGTTTCGTCCAGGAGGACGAGCAGTACTTC
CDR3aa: CASSFVQEDEQYF

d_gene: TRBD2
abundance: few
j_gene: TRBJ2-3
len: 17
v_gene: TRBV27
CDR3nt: TGTGCCAGCAGTTCGATCGCGGGAGGAGGGGGTTATGTTACGCAGTATTTT
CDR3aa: CASSSIAGGGGYVTQYF

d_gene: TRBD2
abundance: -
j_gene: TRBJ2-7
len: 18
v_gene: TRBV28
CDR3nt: TGTGCCAGCAGTTTGGGGGCCTGGTGGGGTAGCGGGAGGCCGGAGCAGTACTTC
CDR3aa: CASSLGAWWGSGRPEQYF

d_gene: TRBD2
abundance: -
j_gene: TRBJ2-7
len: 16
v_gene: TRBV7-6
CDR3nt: TGTGCCAGCAGCGCGGACCTAGCGGGAGGGCCTGGGGAGCAGTACTTC
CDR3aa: CASSADLAGGPGEQYF

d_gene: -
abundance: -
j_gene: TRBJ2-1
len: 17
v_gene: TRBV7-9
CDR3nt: TGTGCCAGCAGCTTCCCGCCCCGGGCACCCCACTACAATGAGCAGTTCTTC
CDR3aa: CASSFPPRAPHYNEQFF

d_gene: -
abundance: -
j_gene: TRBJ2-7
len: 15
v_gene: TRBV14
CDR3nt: TGTGCCAGCAGGCCAACAGGGAGGAGCTCCTACGAGCAGTACTTC
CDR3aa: CASRPTGRSSYEQYF

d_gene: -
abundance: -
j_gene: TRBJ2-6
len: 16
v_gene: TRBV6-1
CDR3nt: TGTGCCAGCAGTGAGCTGGACAGCTCTGGGGCCAACGTCCTGACTTTC
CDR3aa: CASSELDSSGANVLTF

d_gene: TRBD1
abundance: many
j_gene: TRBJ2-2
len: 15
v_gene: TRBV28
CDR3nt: TGTGCCAGCACTCCGAGGGACAGGGTAACCGGGGAGCTGTTTTTT
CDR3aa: CASTPRDRVTGELFF

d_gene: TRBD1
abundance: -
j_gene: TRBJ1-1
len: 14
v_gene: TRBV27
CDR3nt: TGTGCCAGCGGCTGGACAGGGGAGGCCACTGAAGCTTTCTTT
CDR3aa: CASGWTGEATEAFF

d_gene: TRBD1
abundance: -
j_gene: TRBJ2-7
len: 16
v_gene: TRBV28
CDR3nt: TGTGCCAGCAGTGACTCTCCGGGACAGGGAACCTACGAGCAGTACTTC
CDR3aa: CASSDSPGQGTYEQYF

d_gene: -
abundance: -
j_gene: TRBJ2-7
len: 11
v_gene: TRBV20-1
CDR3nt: TGCAGTGCCCCCGGGCGCTACGAGCAGTACTTC
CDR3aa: CSAPGRYEQYF

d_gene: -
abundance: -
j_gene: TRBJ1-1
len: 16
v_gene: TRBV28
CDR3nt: TGTGCCAGCATGGGACGGCCAAGGACCTGGAACACTGAAGCTTTCTTT
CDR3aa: CASMGRPRTWNTEAFF

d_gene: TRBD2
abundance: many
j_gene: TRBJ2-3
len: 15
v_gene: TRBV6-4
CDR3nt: TGTGCCAGCAGCGAGGCTAGCGGGGAAACAGATACGCAGTATTTT
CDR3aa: CASSEASGETDTQYF

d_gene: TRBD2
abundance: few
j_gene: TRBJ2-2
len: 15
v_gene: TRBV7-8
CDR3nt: TGTGCCAGCAGCTTATACGGGAGGAGTGACGGGGAGCTGTTTTTT
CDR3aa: CASSLYGRSDGELFF

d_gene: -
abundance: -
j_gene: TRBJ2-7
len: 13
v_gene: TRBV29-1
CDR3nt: TGCAGCGTTGAATTGGTCACAGGCGGCGAGCAGTACTTC
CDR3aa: CSVELVTGGEQYF

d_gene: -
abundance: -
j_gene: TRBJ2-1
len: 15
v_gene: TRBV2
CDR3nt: TGTGCCAGCAGTGAAGTCTTGGGGAACTACAATGAGCAGTTCTTC
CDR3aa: CASSEVLGNYNEQFF

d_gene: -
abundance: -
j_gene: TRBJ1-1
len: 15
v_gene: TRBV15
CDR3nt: TGTGCCACCAGCAGAGACCCGACACCTAACACTGAAGCTTTCTTT
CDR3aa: CATSRDPTPNTEAFF

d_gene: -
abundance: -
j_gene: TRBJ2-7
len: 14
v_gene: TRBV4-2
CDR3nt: TGTGCCAGCAGCTTCCGGGACAACAAGTACGAGCAGTACTTC
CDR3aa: CASSFRDNKYEQYF

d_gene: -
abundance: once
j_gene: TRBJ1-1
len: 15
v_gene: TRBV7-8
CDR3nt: TGTGCCAGCAGCTTAGGAGGCTTCATGAACACTGAAGCTTTCTTT
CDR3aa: CASSLGGFMNTEAFF

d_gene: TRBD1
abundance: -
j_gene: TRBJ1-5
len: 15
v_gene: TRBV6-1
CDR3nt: TGTGCCAGCAGTGAACACGGGACAGGGGGACAGCCCCAGCATTTT
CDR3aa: CASSEHGTGGQPQHF

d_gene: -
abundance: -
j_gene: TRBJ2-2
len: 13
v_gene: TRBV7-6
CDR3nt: TGTGCCAGCAACTTAAGCTACACCGGGGAGCTGTTTTTT
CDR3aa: CASNLSYTGELFF

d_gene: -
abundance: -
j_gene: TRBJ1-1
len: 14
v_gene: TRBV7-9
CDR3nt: TGTGCCAGCAGCCCCGGGGGGGGGCAGGCTGAAGCTTTCTTT
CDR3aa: CASSPGGGQAEAFF

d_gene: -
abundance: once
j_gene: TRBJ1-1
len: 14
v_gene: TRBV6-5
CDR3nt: TGTGCCAGCACCTACGCGGACCAGAACACTGAAGCTTTCTTT
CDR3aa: CASTYADQNTEAFF

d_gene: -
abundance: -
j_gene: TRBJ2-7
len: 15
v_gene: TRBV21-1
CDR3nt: TGTGCCAGCAGCGGTAGCGGGAGGGAACCCTACGAGCAGTACTTC
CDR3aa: CASSGSGREPYEQYF

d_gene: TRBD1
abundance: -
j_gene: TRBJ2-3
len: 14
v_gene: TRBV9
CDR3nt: TGTGCCAGCAGCCCAGGACAGGTCACAGATACGCAGTATTTT
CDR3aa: CASSPGQVTDTQYF

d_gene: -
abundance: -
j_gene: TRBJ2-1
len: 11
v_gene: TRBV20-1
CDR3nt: TGCAGTCGCCCTTTATACAATGAGCAGTTCTTC
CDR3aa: CSRPLYNEQFF

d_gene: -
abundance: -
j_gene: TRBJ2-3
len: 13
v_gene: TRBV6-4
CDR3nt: TGTGCCAGCAGTGAAAGCGCCACAGATACGCAGTATTTT
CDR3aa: CASSESATDTQYF

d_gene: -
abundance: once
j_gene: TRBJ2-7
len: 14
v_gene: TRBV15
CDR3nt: TGTGCCACCAGCAGAGAAATGGGTTCCTACGAGCAGTACTTC
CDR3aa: CATSREMGSYEQYF